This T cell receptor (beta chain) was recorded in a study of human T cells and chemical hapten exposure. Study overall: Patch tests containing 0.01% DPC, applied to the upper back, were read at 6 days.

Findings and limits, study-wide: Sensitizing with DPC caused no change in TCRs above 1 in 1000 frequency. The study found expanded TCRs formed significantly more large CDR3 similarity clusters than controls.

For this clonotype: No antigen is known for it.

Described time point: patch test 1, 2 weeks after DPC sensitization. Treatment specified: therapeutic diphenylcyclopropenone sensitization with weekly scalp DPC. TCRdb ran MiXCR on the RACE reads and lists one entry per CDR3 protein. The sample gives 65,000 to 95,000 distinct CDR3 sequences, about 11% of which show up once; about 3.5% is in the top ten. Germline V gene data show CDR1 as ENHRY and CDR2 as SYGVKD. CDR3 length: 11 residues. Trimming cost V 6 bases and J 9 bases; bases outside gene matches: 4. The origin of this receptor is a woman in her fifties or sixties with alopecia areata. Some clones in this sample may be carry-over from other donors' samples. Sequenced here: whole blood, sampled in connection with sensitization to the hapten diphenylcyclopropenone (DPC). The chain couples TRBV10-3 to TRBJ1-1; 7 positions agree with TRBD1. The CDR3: CAIRTDRQAFF. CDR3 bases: TGTGCCATCAGGACGGACAGGCAAGCTTTCTTT.